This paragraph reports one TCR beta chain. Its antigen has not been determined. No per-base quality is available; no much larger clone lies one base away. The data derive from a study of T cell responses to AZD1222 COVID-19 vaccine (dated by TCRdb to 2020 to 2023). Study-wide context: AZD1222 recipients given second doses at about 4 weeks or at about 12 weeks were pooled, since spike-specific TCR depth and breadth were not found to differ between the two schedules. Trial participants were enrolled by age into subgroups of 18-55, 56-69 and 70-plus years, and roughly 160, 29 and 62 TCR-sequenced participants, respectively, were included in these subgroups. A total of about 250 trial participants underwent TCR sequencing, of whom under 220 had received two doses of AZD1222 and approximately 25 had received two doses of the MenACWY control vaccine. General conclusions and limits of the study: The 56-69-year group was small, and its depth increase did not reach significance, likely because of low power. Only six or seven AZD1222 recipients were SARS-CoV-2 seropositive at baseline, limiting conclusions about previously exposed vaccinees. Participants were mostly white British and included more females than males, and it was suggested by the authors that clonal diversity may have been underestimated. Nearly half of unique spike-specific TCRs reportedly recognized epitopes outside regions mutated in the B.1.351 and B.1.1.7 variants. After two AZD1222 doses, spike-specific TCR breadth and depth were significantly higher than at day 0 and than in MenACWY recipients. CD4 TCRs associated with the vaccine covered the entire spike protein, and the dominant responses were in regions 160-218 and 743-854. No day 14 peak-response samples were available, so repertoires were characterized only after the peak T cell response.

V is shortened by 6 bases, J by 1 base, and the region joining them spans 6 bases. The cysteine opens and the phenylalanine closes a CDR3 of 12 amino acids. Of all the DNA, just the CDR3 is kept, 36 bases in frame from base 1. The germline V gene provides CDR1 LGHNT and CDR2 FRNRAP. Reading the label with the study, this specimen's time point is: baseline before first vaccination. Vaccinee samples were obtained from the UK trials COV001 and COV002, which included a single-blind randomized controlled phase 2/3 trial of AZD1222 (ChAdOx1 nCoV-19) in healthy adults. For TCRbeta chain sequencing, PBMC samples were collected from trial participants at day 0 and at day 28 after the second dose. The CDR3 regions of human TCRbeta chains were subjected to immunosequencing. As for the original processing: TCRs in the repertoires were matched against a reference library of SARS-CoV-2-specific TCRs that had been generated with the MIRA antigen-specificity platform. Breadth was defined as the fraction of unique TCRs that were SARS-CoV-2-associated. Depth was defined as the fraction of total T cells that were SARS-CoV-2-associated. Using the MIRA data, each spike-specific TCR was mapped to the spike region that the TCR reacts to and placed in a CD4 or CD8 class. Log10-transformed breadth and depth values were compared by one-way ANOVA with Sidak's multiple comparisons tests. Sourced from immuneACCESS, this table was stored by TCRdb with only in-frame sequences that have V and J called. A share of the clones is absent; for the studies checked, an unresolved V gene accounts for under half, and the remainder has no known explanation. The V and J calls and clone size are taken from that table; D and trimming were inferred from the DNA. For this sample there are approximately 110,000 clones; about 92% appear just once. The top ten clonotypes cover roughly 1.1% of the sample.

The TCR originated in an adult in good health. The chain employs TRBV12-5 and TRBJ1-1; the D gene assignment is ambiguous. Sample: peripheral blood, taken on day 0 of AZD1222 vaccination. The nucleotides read TGTGCTAGTGGGCCAGGGAACACTGAAGCTTTCTTT. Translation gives CASGPGNTEAFF.